The 12 T cell receptor beta chains below come from one sample, sequenced in a study of OX40 agonist ivuxolimab in advanced cancers. The method was the immunoSEQ multiplex PCR assay. TCRdb provides this immuneACCESS table in a form limited to in-frame rearrangements. Some clones are lacking; in checked studies, under half of them reflect an unresolved V gene, and why the rest are absent is not known. This sample gives roughly 41,000 clones in total; about 72% of them show up just once. Around 20% of the sample rests with the top ten. The sequencing used CD4+ or CD8+ T cells sorted from blood, collected in a trial of the OX40 agonist ivuxolimab. All receptors derive from an adult with an advanced solid tumor such as melanoma, head and neck, liver or kidney cancer.

The chain is built from TRBV5-5 and TRBJ2-5; 13 nucleotides match TRBD2. The CDR3 is 16 residues long. Trimming removed 4 bases from V and 4 bases from J; junction bases left unmatched: 7. Looked up from germline, CDR1 is SGHKS and CDR2 is YYEKEE (reference sequence). The CDR3 loop reads CASSPGLAGPTETQYF. The CDR3 bases are TGTGCCAGCAGCCCGGGACTAGCGGGACCTACAGAGACCCAGTACTTC.

J is TRBJ1-5 and V is TRBV6-5; weak D call: TRBD1 (6 bases). The CDR3 loop spans 13 amino acids. CDR1 and CDR2 from the germline V gene are MNHEY and SVGAGI. Deletions cut 7 bases from V and 4 bases from J, with 11 bases between. Here the CDR3 reads CASTRTDNQPQHF. The DNA of the CDR3 is TGTGCCAGCACACGGACAGATAATCAGCCCCAGCATTTT.

The rearrangement joins TRBV7-2 to TRBJ1-3, with D possibly being TRBD1 (5 bases). This CDR3 spans 17 amino acids. CDR1 is SGHTA and CDR2 is FQGNSA in the germline V gene. V was clipped by 1 base and J by 0 bases, with 13 bases between them. The CDR3 loop is CASSLGGRATSGNTIYF. CDR3 nucleotides: TGTGCCAGCAGCTTAGGGGGCAGGGCCACCTCTGGAAACACCATATATTTT.

A few counts support this clone. The chain is built from TRBV27 and TRBJ1-5; 11 positions agree with TRBD1. The CDR3 is 13 residues long. J lost 6 bases, V lost 6 bases, and 1 base had no gene match. Germline V gene data show CDR1 as MNHEY and CDR2 as SMNVEV (reference sequence). This CDR3 is CASRGQGVQPQHF. DNA for the CDR3: TGTGCCAGCAGGGGACAGGGGGTTCAGCCCCAGCATTTT.

The J gene is TRBJ2-3, the V gene TRBV5-1, with 8 bases lining up with TRBD2. Trimming took 4 bases from V and 2 from J; bases not matched to a gene: 6. The CDR3 extends over 15 amino acids. Germline assignment: CDR1 SGHRS and CDR2 YFSETQ. The DNA for the CDR3 is TGCGCCAGCAGCGTCATAGCGGGAATCACAGATACGCAGTATTTT. Its protein is CASSVIAGITDTQYF.

The V and J genes are TRBV27 and TRBJ1-6, with a tentative D call TRBD1 (6 bases). Germline CDR1 reads MNHEY; CDR2 reads SMNVEV (reference sequence). Trimming took off 8 bases at V and 8 bases at J, with 19 bases between the two ends. The CDR3 loop spans 15 amino acids. The CDR3 nucleotides read TGTGCCAGCCCCCCCGGGGGCAGCTCATATTCACCCCTCCACTTT. It codes for CASPPGGSSYSPLHF.

CDR3 bases: TGTGCCAGCAACGGGATGAACACCGGGGAGCTGTTTTTT. Its translation is CASNGMNTGELFF. The chain employs TRBV6-5 and TRBJ2-2; D is possibly TRBD2 (5 bases). Germline-derived CDR1 and CDR2 are MNHEY and SVGAGI. V lost 7 bases to trimming and J lost 1 base, with 7 bases between them. The CDR3 is 13 residues long.

V gene TRBV28 combines with J gene TRBJ1-2; 10 bases are a match to TRBD1. Trimming removed 5 bases from V and 0 bases from J; junction bases left unmatched: 3. The V gene's germline CDR1 is MDHEN and CDR2 SYDVKM. This CDR3 spans 15 amino acids. CDR3 coding DNA: TGTGCCAGCAGTCGGACAGGGGGTACTAACTATGGCTACACCTTC. Translated, it gives CASSRTGGTNYGYTF.

The chain combines TRBV18 with TRBJ1-1; TRBD1 matches at 8 bases. Germline CDR1 and CDR2: KGHSH and LQKENI. The ends lost 2 bases at V and 4 bases at J; junction bases unmatched: 9. There are 16 residues in the CDR3. In nucleotides, the CDR3 is TGTGCCAGCTCACCAAGATTGACAGGGGAAGGCACTGAAGCTTTCTTT. Translated: CASSPRLTGEGTEAFF.

The CDR3 protein is CASSFGTSGTYEQYF. CDR3 nucleotides: TGTGCCAGCAGTTTCGGGACTAGCGGGACCTACGAGCAGTACTTC. This rearrangement joins TRBV27 to TRBJ2-5, with 13 bases aligning to TRBD2. The DNA end lines up better with TRBJ2-7; the J call may be wrong. The CDR3 runs to 15 residues. Looked up from germline, CDR1 is MNHEY and CDR2 is SMNVEV (reference sequence).

The chain joins TRBV7-2 to TRBJ2-3, with 9 positions matching TRBD2. The CDR3 has 17 amino acids. The V gene end was trimmed by 1 base and the J gene end by 1 base; junction bases not matched to a gene: 6. The V gene's germline CDR1 is SGHTA and CDR2 FQGNSA. The CDR3 DNA is TGTGCCAGCAGCTTAGGAACGAGCGGGGGGCGCACAGATACGCAGTATTTT. It encodes CASSLGTSGGRTDTQYF.

The V gene is TRBV9, the J gene TRBJ2-7, with D tentatively TRBD1 or TRBD2 (5 bases each). V dropped 0 bases and J dropped 5 bases, with 15 bases sitting between them. This CDR3 comprises 15 residues. Germline-derived CDR1 and CDR2 are SGDLS and YYNGEE. The DNA for the CDR3 is TGTGCCAGCAGCGTAGGGGACGGTGGATGGGACGAGCAGTACTTC. Translation: CASSVGDGGWDEQYF. The variable domain in full, with the rest retrieved from reference TRBV9 and TRBJ2-7, is DSGVTQTPKHLITATGQRVTLRCSPRSGDLSVYWYQQSLDQGLQFLIQYYNGEERAKGNILERFSAQQFPDLHSELNLSSLELGDSALYFCASSVGDGGWDEQYFGPGTRLTVT.